This T cell receptor (beta chain) was captured in a study of blood T cell repertoires in COVID-19. Looking at the study overall: Acute-phase and convalescent COVID-19 samples originated in the United States, Italy and Spain.

The CDR3 length is 14 residues. The V gene lost 0 bases and the J gene lost 4 bases, with 9 bases spanning the gap. Germline lookup yields CDR1 SGHDT and CDR2 YYEEEE. This clone was picked up one time. Original processing methods: How many nucleated cells were present was estimated from reference gene primer amplification. Method: immunoSEQ multiplex PCR; TCRdb's copy keeps in-frame clones and lacks some. The V and J calls and clone size come from that table; D and trimming were worked out from the DNA. The table lists roughly 120,000 clones, approximately 86% of them singletons. The source is a woman aged 45 to 65 with active or convalescent COVID-19. The sequencing sample was made of peripheral blood. The chain recombines TRBV5-6 with TRBJ2-3, with a possible D match to TRBD1 (6 bases). CDR3 coding DNA: TGTGCCAGCAGCTTGGGGGGACATTCAGATACGCAGTATTTT. Translating gives CASSLGGHSDTQYF. Full variable domain (remainder filled in from reference TRBV5-6 and TRBJ2-3): DAGVTQSPTHLIKTRGQQVTLRCSPKSGHDTVSWYQQALGQGPQFIFQYYEEEERQRGNFPDRFSGHQFPNYSSELNVNALLLGDSALYLCASSLGGHSDTQYFGPGTRLTVL.